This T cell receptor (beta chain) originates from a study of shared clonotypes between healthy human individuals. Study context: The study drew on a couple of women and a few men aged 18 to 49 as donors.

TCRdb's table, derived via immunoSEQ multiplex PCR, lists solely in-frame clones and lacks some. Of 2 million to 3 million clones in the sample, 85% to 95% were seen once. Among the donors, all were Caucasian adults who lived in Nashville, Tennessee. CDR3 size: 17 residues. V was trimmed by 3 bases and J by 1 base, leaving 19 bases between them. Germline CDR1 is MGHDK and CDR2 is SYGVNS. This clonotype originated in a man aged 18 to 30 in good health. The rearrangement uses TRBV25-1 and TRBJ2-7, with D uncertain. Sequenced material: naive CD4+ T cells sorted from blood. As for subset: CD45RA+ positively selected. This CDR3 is CASSDHLWEGKSYEQYF. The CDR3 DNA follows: TGTGCCAGCAGTGACCACCTATGGGAAGGGAAGTCCTACGAGCAGTACTTC.